This TCR beta chain comes out of a study of regulatory T cells in long-lasting Graves disease. Assembly of TCR beta libraries relied on iRepertoire HTBI primers together with Arm-PCR of CDR3 regions. In the authors' workflow: Identification yielded some 60 TRBV and 11 to 15 TRBJ segments across samples. In TCRdb, the multiplex PCR reads were re-called with MiXCR into one record per CDR3 protein. Here the V and J calls rest on TCRdb's processing, not on the authors' analysis. Here the sample spans under 450,000 distinct CDR3 sequences, 23% being singletons. Study-level points and caveats: Accuracy was possibly reduced by small sample size. TRBV28 was favored in persistent disease, as were TRBJ1-2 and TRBJ2-5.

Time point of the sample: persistent/refractory GD, antithyroid drugs over 5 years with positive TRAb. The authors made the TCR library using RNA they extracted from PBMCs. Graves' disease diagnosis relied on American Thyroid Association guidelines. The V gene's germline CDR1 is MNHGY and CDR2 SVAAGI. This CDR3 comprises 17 residues. Trimming removed 3 bases from V and 5 bases from J, with 22 bases in between. This clonotype was counted a few times. What it binds is not known. The genes are TRBV6-9 and TRBJ2-5, with D possibly TRBD2 on 6 matching bases. Sequencing used peripheral blood mononuclear cells (PBMCs), obtained when the disease was refractory, from a patient treated with antithyroid drugs. The sequence derives from a female donor with Graves disease. The CDR3 spells CASSYARYSGGEETQYF. CDR3 DNA: TGTGCCAGCAGTTACGCCAGATATAGCGGCGGAGAGGAGACCCAGTACTTC.